One and the same sample provided the 21 T cell receptor beta chains below, sequenced in a study of cytomegalovirus exposure and HLA in healthy donors. Researchers ran the PCR with 60 Vbeta and 13 Jbeta primers. Profiled with immunoSEQ multiplex PCR; TCRdb holds only in-frame clones, not every one. The sample contains around 160,000 clones, roughly 80% of which appear only once. Sequenced: PBMCs. The receptors come from a woman aged 40 to 50 in good health and CMV-seropositive.

The chain carries TRBV15 and TRBJ1-1; tentatively, D is TRBD1 (5 bases). CDR1 and CDR2 from the germline V gene are LNHNV and YYDKDF (reference sequence). Trimming removed 3 bases at V and 6 bases at J, with 17 bases between. This CDR3 region has 15 residues. The CDR3 sequence is CATSSRRDSRPEAFF. For the CDR3, the DNA is TGTGCCACCAGCAGCCGGAGGGACTCCAGGCCTGAAGCTTTCTTT.

The J gene is TRBJ1-1, the V gene TRBV5-1, with 7 bases aligning to TRBD1. CDR1 SGHRS and CDR2 YFSETQ come from the germline V gene. The CDR3 contains 17 residues. Unmatched junction bases numbered 12, after V lost 4 bases and J lost 0 bases. DNA of the CDR3: TGCGCCAGCAGCGTTGGACAGGCGAGGAGGGTGAACACTGAAGCTTTCTTT. As protein: CASSVGQARRVNTEAFF.

The CDR3 here is CASSPTGVGYTF. For the CDR3, the DNA is TGTGCCAGCAGTCCGACAGGGGTCGGCTACACCTTC. The J gene is TRBJ1-2, the V gene TRBV28, with 8 bases identical to TRBD1. CDR3 length: 12 residues. Germline loops: CDR1 MDHEN, CDR2 SYDVKM. The ends lost 5 bases at V and 8 bases at J; junction bases unmatched: 4.

This clone was picked up a small number of times. The chain's CDR3 is CASKSTQGPSYEQYF. The CDR3 DNA sequence: TGTGCCAGCAAATCTACACAGGGGCCCTCCTACGAGCAGTACTTC. The rearrangement links TRBV7-9 to TRBJ2-7, with TRBD1 matching over 7 bases. The CDR3 consists of 15 residues. Trimming took 7 bases from V and 0 from J; bases not matched to a gene: 9. Germline V gene lookup returns CDR1 SEHNR and CDR2 FQNEAQ (reference sequence).

The genes are TRBV2 and TRBJ2-1; D is unresolved. The CDR3 spans 14 residues. CDR1 and CDR2 (germline): SNHLY, FYNNEI. V was pared by 5 bases and J by 0 bases, with 8 bases between. CDR3: CASSSLISYNEQFF. The CDR3 coding sequence is TGTGCCAGCAGTTCACTAATCTCCTACAATGAGCAGTTCTTC.

The chain recombines TRBV4-3 with TRBJ1-1, with no clear D. From germline, CDR1 is LGHNA and CDR2 YSLEER. The CDR3 sequence is 13 residues long. Deletions cut 0 bases from V and 5 bases from J, with 7 bases between. The CDR3 nucleotides are TGCGCCAGCAGCCAAGATTCGGGGACTGAAGCTTTCTTT. It yields the protein CASSQDSGTEAFF.

V gene TRBV28 combines with J gene TRBJ1-1, with a possible D match to TRBD1 (5 bases). Germline V gene sequence: CDR1 MDHEN, CDR2 SYDVKM. Trimming pared 1 base from V and 10 bases from J, leaving 13 bases between. This CDR3 region has 13 residues. CDR3 in DNA: TGTGCCAGCAGTTTATCAGGGCTGGACGGAGCTTTCTTT. This codes for CASSLSGLDGAFF.

V gene TRBV18 combines with J gene TRBJ2-5; 10 nucleotides line up with TRBD2. CDR1 and CDR2 from the germline V gene are KGHSH and LQKENI. This CDR3 has 14 residues. The V segment lost 3 bases and the J segment 4 bases; nucleotides outside the gene matches: 2. In nucleotides, the CDR3 is TGTGCCAGCTCACCGAGACTAGCGGGAGAGACCCAGTACTTC. Its translation is CASSPRLAGETQYF.

The chain recombines TRBV2 with TRBJ2-5; 8 bases fit TRBD2. Unmatched junction bases numbered 5, after V lost 4 bases and J lost 1 base. The CDR3 sequence is 15 residues long. Germline values: CDR1 SNHLY, CDR2 FYNNEI. The CDR3 sequence is CASSGGAGGQETQYF. CDR3 coding DNA: TGTGCCAGCAGTGGAGGGGCGGGGGGCCAAGAGACCCAGTACTTC.

The V and J genes are TRBV28 and TRBJ1-5; D may be TRBD1 (6 bases). The length of the CDR3 is 15 residues. Per the germline V gene, CDR1 is MDHEN and CDR2 is SYDVKM. V was trimmed by 2 bases and J by 2 bases, leaving 10 bases between them. The CDR3 DNA sequence: TGTGCCAGCAGTTTAAGGGGGTCGGGCAATCAGCCCCAGCATTTT. Protein sequence: CASSLRGSGNQPQHF. Using reference TRBV28 and TRBJ1-5 for the parts outside the CDR3, the full variable domain is DVKVTQSSRYLVKRTGEKVFLECVQDMDHENMFWYRQDPGLGLRLIYFSYDVKMKEKGDIPEGYSVSREKKERFSLILESASTNQTSMYLCASSLRGSGNQPQHFGDGTRLSIL.

The chain is built from TRBV6-4 and TRBJ2-2; tentatively, D is TRBD1 (6 bases). The ends were cut back, 6 bases at V and 1 base at J, with 9 bases in the middle. The CDR3 length is 14 residues. CDR1 and CDR2 from the germline V gene are MRHNA and SNTAGT. CDR3 residues: CASSAQGNTGELFF. CDR3 sequence (DNA): TGTGCCAGCAGCGCACAGGGGAACACCGGGGAGCTGTTTTTT.

V gene TRBV2 combines with J gene TRBJ1-1, with D perhaps TRBD1 (5 bases). The germline V gene encodes CDR1 SNHLY and CDR2 FYNNEI. Trimming took off 0 bases at V and 12 bases at J, with 14 bases between the two ends. This CDR3 is 13 amino acids long. The CDR3 sequence: CASSEALRGRTFF. CDR3 coding DNA: TGTGCCAGCAGTGAAGCGCTTCGGGGGAGGACTTTCTTT.

J is TRBJ2-7 and V is TRBV7-2, with D possibly TRBD2 on 6 matching bases. Germline values: CDR1 SGHTA, CDR2 FQGNSA. Trimming cost V 5 bases and J 4 bases, with 15 bases left between them. CDR3 length: 14 residues. The CDR3 coding sequence is TGTGCCAGCAGCCTCTCCGGGAGCTATTACGAGCAGTACTTC. Its translation is CASSLSGSYYEQYF.

The chain links TRBV11-2 to TRBJ2-1, with 8 positions matching TRBD1. This CDR3 spans 15 amino acids. The V and J ends lost 4 bases and 3 bases, in that order; junction bases with no gene match: 5. Germline CDR1 and CDR2: SGHAT and FQNNGV. CDR3 bases: TGTGCCAGCAGCTCCGGGACAGGATACTACAATGAGCAGTTCTTC. It codes for CASSSGTGYYNEQFF.

The chain recombines TRBV1 with TRBJ1-2; the tabulated D call, TRBD1, remains unverified against the DNA. TRBV1 corresponds to a pseudogene. The CDR3 is 16 amino acids. The CDR3 loop reads CTSSQSGASANYGYTF. The CDR3 DNA follows: TGCACCAGCAGCCAGTCTGGGGCTTCGGCTAACTATGGCTACACCTTC.

J is TRBJ2-2 and V is TRBV6-1; weak D call: TRBD1 (6 bases). The CDR3 totals 15 residues. Trimming shortened V by 6 bases and J by 5 bases, and 16 bases separated the two germline ends. Germline CDR1 MNHNS, CDR2 SASEGT. The chain's CDR3 is CASRGEGGWTGELFF. CDR3 DNA sequence: TGTGCCAGCAGGGGGGAAGGGGGATGGACCGGGGAGCTGTTTTTT.

The chain joins TRBV4-3 to TRBJ2-1; 10 bases align to TRBD2. Germline V gives CDR1 LGHNA, CDR2 YSLEER. This CDR3 has 18 residues. V shed 0 bases, J shed 0 bases, and the junction held 5 bases outside the gene matches. The CDR3 bases are TGCGCCAGCAGCCAAGATCATGCTAGCGGGAGCTCCTACAATGAGCAGTTCTTC. Translation: CASSQDHASGSSYNEQFF.

This clone was detected once. J is TRBJ2-2 and V is TRBV14; weak D call: TRBD2 (5 bases). The V end lost 0 bases, the J end lost 3 bases, and 26 bases lay between the germline ends. Germline-derived CDR1 and CDR2 are SGHDN and FVKESK. The CDR3 has 21 residues. The CDR3 here is CASSQDLGLARITIDTGELFF. The DNA of the CDR3 is TGTGCCAGCAGCCAAGATCTAGGGCTAGCCAGGATCACCATCGACACCGGGGAGCTGTTTTTT.

The V gene is TRBV28, the J gene TRBJ1-3, with no clear D. V lost 6 bases and J 2 bases, leaving 17 bases between the germline ends. The CDR3 extends over 16 amino acids. Per germline, CDR1 MDHEN and CDR2 SYDVKM. CDR3 coding DNA: TGTGCCAGCAGCCTCGGAGGGCTTAGGACTGGAAACACCATATATTTT. Its translation is CASSLGGLRTGNTIYF.

The chain carries TRBV7-6 and TRBJ2-7; D is perhaps TRBD1 (6 bases). The CDR3 consists of 16 residues. Germline CDR1 and CDR2: SGHVS and FNYEAQ. V lost 2 bases and J lost 2, with 16 bases in between. The CDR3 DNA reads as TGTGCCAGCAGCTTACGGCCTCCAGGGGAACCCTACGAGCAGTACTTC. Protein product: CASSLRPPGEPYEQYF.

This sequence joins TRBV15 and TRBJ1-6; possible D gene TRBD1, 6 bases. The CDR3 consists of 17 residues. V lost 1 base to trimming and J lost 7 bases, with 17 bases between them. Germline V gene data show CDR1 as LNHNV and CDR2 as YYDKDF (reference sequence). Here the CDR3 DNA reads TGTGCCACCAGCAGAGGACTTTATGGGGGCCAGAATTCACCCCTCCACTTT. It translates to CATSRGLYGGQNSPLHF. Complete variable domain (other parts from reference TRBV15 and TRBJ1-6): DAMVIQNPRYQVTQFGKPVTLSCSQTLNHNVMYWYQQKSSQAPKLLFHYYDKDFNNEADTPDNFQSRRPNTSFCFLDIRSPGLGDTAMYLCATSRGLYGGQNSPLHFGNGTRLTVT.